This paragraph covers one TCR beta chain sequence. Its target is not known. This CDR3 has 13 residues. The ends were cut back, 7 bases at V and 2 bases at J, with 11 bases in the middle. The germline gives CDR1 MNHNS, CDR2 SASEGT. This sample was taken from a study of T cells in Graves' hyperthyroidism and ophthalmopathy. Amplification yielded TCR beta CDR3 regions, with RNA transcripts as the source. The HTBI primer set drove a first-round RT-PCR of the TCR CDR3. TCRdb independently ran MiXCR on the multiplex PCR reads; one entry per CDR3 protein. The data hold about 520,000 distinct CDR3 sequences, with approximately 25% observed a single time. Study findings and constraints: The model made its ophthalmopathy prediction, and onset followed a median approximately 6.5 months later.

Those patients with uncontrolled infection, other autoimmune disease, pregnancy or lactation were excluded. A 10 ml volume of fresh peripheral blood provided the PBMCs. Source material: blood. The chain links TRBV6-1 to TRBJ1-1, with D perhaps matching TRBD1 (6 bases). The clonotype comes from a woman aged 30 to 39 with Graves' ophthalmopathy. CDR3: CASNRVFNTEAFF. In DNA form, the CDR3 reads TGTGCCAGCAACAGGGTTTTTAACACTGAAGCTTTCTTT.